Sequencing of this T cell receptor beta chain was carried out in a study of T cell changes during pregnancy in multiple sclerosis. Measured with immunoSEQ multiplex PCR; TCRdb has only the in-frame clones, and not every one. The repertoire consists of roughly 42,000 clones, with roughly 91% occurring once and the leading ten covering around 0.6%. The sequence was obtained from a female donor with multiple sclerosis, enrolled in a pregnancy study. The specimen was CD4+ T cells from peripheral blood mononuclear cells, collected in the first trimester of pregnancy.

The CDR3 reads CSAQTGPTEAFF. The CDR3 nucleotides read TGCAGCGCTCAGACAGGGCCCACTGAAGCTTTCTTT. The chain has TRBV29-1 and TRBJ1-1; 7 nucleotides line up with TRBD1. CDR1 is SQVTM and CDR2 is ANQGSEA in the germline V gene. This CDR3 region has 12 residues. V lost 7 bases and J lost 4; bases outside the gene matches: 6.